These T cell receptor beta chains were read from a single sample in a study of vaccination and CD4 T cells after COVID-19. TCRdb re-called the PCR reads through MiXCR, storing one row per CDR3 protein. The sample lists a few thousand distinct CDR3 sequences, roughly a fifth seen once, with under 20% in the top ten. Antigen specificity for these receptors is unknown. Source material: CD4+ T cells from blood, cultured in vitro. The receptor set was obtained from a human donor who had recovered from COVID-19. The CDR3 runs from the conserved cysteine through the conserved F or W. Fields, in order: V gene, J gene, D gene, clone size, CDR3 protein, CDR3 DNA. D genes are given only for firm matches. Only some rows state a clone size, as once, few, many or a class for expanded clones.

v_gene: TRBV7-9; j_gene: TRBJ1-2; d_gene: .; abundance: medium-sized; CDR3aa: CASSLSNSGPYGYTF; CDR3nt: TGTGCCAGCAGCTTATCGAATAGTGGACCTTATGGCTACACCTTC
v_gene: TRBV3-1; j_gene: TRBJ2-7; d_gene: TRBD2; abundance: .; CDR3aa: CASSPAGGGYEQYF; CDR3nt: TGTGCCAGCAGCCCAGCGGGGGGCGGCTACGAGCAGTACTTC
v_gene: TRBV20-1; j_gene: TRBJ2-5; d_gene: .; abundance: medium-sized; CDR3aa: CSASPGRLEETQYF; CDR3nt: TGCAGTGCTTCCCCGGGACGGTTAGAAGAGACCCAGTACTTC
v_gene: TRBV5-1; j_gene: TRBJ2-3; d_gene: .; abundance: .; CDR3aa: CASSPLLATDTQYF; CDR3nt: TGCGCCAGCAGCCCCCTACTAGCCACAGATACGCAGTATTTT
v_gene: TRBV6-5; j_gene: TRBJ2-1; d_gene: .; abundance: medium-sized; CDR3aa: CASSYSGGGAYNEQFF; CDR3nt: TGTGCCAGCAGTTACTCGGGTGGGGGGGCGTACAATGAGCAGTTCTTC
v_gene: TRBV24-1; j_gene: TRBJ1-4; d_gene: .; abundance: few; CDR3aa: CATSGFDDEKLFF; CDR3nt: TGTGCCACCAGTGGGTTCGATGATGAAAAACTGTTTTTT
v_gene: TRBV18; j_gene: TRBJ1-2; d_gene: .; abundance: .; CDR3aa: CASSRNSGPNYGYTF; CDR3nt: TGTGCCAGCTCCCGCAACAGCGGTCCAAACTATGGCTACACCTTC
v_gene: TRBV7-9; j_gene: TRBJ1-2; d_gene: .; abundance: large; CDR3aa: CAGTGTTNYGYTF; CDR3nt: TGTGCCGGTACAGGGACAACAAACTATGGCTACACCTTC
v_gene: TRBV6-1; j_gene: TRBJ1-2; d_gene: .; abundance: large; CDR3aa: CASSPLPTPDGYTF; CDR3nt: TGTGCCAGCAGTCCCCTCCCCACACCGGATGGCTACACCTTC
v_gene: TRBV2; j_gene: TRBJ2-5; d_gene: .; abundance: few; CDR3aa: CASSEETQYF; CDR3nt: TGTGCCAGCAGTGAAGAGACCCAGTACTTC
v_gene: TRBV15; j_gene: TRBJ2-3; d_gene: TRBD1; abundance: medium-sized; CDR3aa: CATSTRQGTDTQYF; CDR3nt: TGTGCCACCAGCACACGACAGGGTACAGATACGCAGTATTTT
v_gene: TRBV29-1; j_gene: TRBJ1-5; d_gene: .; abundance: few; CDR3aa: CSVGGVKQPQHF; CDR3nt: TGCAGCGTTGGGGGGGTTAAACAGCCCCAGCATTTT
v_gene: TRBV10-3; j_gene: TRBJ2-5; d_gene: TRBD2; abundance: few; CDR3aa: CAISESLAGGQHQETQYF; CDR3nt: TGTGCCATCAGTGAGTCGTTAGCGGGGGGCCAACACCAAGAGACCCAGTACTTC
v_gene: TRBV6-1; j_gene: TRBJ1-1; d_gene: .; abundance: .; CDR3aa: CASSPNPNTEAFF; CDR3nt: TGTGCCAGCAGTCCCAATCCGAACACTGAAGCTTTCTTT
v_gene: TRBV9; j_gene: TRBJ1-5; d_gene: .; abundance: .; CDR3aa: CASSVGQINQPQHF; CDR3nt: TGTGCCAGCAGCGTCGGGCAGATCAATCAGCCCCAGCATTTT